The 26 T cell receptor beta chains reported below all come from one sample, sequenced in a study of spatial heterogeneity in lung cancer. Time point specified: sample taken at primary tumor resection. The authors sequenced whole RNA from tumor, nontumor lung or frozen PBMC without sorting. Each CDR3 protein is one row after TCRdb ran MiXCR on the 5' RACE reads. The sample holds 40,000 to 55,000 distinct CDR3 sequences, approximately 6.8% seen once. The starting material was PBMCs, obtained at surgery. These receptors all stem from a female donor with early-stage non-small cell lung cancer.

The chain uses TRBV7-2 and TRBJ1-2; D is ambiguous. Germline loops: CDR1 SGHTA, CDR2 FQGNSA. CDR3 length: 12 residues. V dropped 1 base and J dropped 4 bases, with 4 bases sitting between them. This chain's CDR3 is CASSLGSYGYTF. As DNA, the CDR3 is TGTGCCAGCAGCTTAGGGTCCTATGGCTACACCTTC.

The chain is built from TRBV7-9 and TRBJ2-1; 7 bases line up with TRBD2. Germline V gene lookup returns CDR1 SEHNR and CDR2 FQNEAQ (reference sequence). The CDR3 has 13 amino acids. With 5 bases clipped from V and 16 bases from J, the junction kept 14 bases outside the gene matches. CDR3 DNA: TGTGCCAGCAGCCCCTGGGCGGGGGAGGGACTCTTCTTC. Amino acids: CASSPWAGEGLFF.

This clonotype appeared a few times. The chain employs TRBV20-1 and TRBJ2-7; 8 bases agree with TRBD2. J gave up 3 bases and V 2 bases, and 15 bases lay outside the gene matches. Germline loops: CDR1 DFQATT, CDR2 SNEGSKA (reference sequence). This CDR3 comprises 17 residues. DNA of the CDR3: TGCAGTGCTAGACCCCGGGAGGGTGGCAGGGCCGTCTACGAGCAGTACTTC. Residues: CSARPREGGRAVYEQYF.

This clonotype was picked up a small number of times. The chain combines TRBV3-1 with TRBJ1-6; TRBD1 matches 7 bases. CDR1 and CDR2 (germline): LGHDT, YNNKEL (reference sequence). CDR3 length equals 15 residues. Trimming at V came to 0 bases and at J to 11 bases, leaving 7 bases not matched to a gene. In DNA form, the CDR3 reads TGTGCCAGCAGCCAAGACGGGACAGCCCCGGCACCCCTCCACTTT. Protein sequence: CASSQDGTAPAPLHF.

This clonotype was observed a handful of times. The rearrangement joins TRBV29-1 to TRBJ1-1; 7 positions agree with TRBD1. Trimming at V came to 6 bases and at J to 5 bases, leaving 9 bases not matched to a gene. The CDR3 runs to 13 residues. The germline gives CDR1 SQVTM, CDR2 ANQGSEA. The CDR3 protein is CSVATGRDTEAFF. The CDR3 region has the DNA TGCAGCGTCGCGACAGGGAGGGATACTGAAGCTTTCTTT.

The chain couples TRBV20-1 to TRBJ1-5; D is perhaps TRBD1 (5 bases). Germline V lookup: CDR1 DFQATT, CDR2 SNEGSKA (reference sequence). This CDR3 is built from 13 residues. V was shortened by 4 bases and J by 11 bases, with 18 bases between the two germline ends. Here the CDR3 reads CSATGTLPLTQHF. The CDR3 region has the DNA TGCAGTGCTACCGGGACCCTCCCGCTGACCCAGCATTTT.

The table lists this clonotype with a few counts. The V call is TRBV28, the J call TRBJ1-1; D possibly corresponds to TRBD1 (6 bases). The germline V gene encodes CDR1 MDHEN and CDR2 SYDVKM. The length of the CDR3 is 14 residues. Trimming left V 6 bases short and J 3 bases short, with 14 bases between. The CDR3 is CASSPKQGDTEAFF. The DNA for the CDR3 is TGTGCCAGCAGCCCCAAACAGGGAGACACTGAAGCTTTCTTT.

The chain employs TRBV7-2 and TRBJ2-2; TRBD2 matches 8 bases. The trim removed 5 bases at V and 0 bases at J, leaving 17 bases unmatched. The CDR3 totals 20 residues. Looked up from germline, CDR1 is SGHTA and CDR2 is FQGNSA. The CDR3 DNA reads TGTGCCAGCAGCCCTCGGCGCAGCGGGGGTCACTATACGAACACCGGGGAGCTGTTTTTT. As protein: CASSPRRSGGHYTNTGELFF.

At least ten counts were recorded for this clonotype. The V call is TRBV5-1, the J call TRBJ2-1; 9 bases are a match to TRBD1. Germline CDR1 reads SGHRS; CDR2 reads YFSETQ. This CDR3 contains 15 residues. With V trimmed by 3 bases and J by 2 bases, 3 bases remained unmatched. DNA for the CDR3: TGCGCCAGCAGCTCGGGACAGGGAGCCTACAATGAGCAGTTCTTC. Translating gives CASSSGQGAYNEQFF.

This clonotype occurred many times. The chain uses TRBV5-1 and TRBJ1-2, with D tentatively TRBD1 (6 bases). Germline V gene data show CDR1 as SGHRS and CDR2 as YFSETQ. The V and J ends lost 4 bases and 1 base respectively, with 8 bases between them. This CDR3 comprises 13 residues. In nucleotides, the CDR3 is TGCGCCAGCAGCCAGGACAGTAACTATGGCTACACCTTC. Residues: CASSQDSNYGYTF.

The gene calls are TRBV7-3 and TRBJ2-1, with D tentatively TRBD1 (5 bases). V lost 5 bases and J 6 bases, leaving 14 bases between the germline ends. This CDR3 contains 14 residues. Germline-derived CDR1 and CDR2 are SGHTA and FQGTGA. CDR3 sequence (DNA): TGTGCCAGCAGCCCCAGACAGACAACCAATGAGCAGTTCTTC. Protein product: CASSPRQTTNEQFF.

The chain has TRBV24-1 and TRBJ2-5; D call uncertain. With 3 bases removed from V and 6 bases from J, the gap between germline ends came to 7 bases. Per the germline V gene, CDR1 is KGHDR and CDR2 is SFDVKD. The CDR3 loop spans 12 amino acids. The CDR3 nucleotides read TGTGCCACCAGTGATATTAGCAAGACCCAGTACTTC. This encodes CATSDISKTQYF.

This clonotype showed up many times. The chain links TRBV12-3 or TRBV12-4 to TRBJ1-5, with 11 bases matching TRBD1. The CDR3 is 13 residues long. V lost 5 bases, J lost 7 bases, and 1 base stayed unmatched. The CDR3 nucleotides read TGTGCCAGCAGTGGGACAGGGGGACAGCCCCAGCATTTT. It encodes CASSGTGGQPQHF.

Concerning this clonotype: A much larger clone differs from this one at a single base, so this may be a read error. The chain couples TRBV16 to TRBJ1-5, with D hard to call. The CDR3 spans 13 residues. Germline V gene sequence: CDR1 KGHSY, CDR2 FQNENV. CDR3 amino acids: CASNQRWDQPQHF. For the CDR3, the DNA is TGTGCCAGCAACCAACGATGGGATCAGCCCCAGCATTTT. The full variable domain, its missing parts supplied by reference TRBV16 and TRBJ1-5, is GEEVAQTPKHLVRGEGQKAKLYCAPIKGHSYVFWYQQVLKNEFKFLISFQNENVFDETGMPKERFSAKCLPNSPCSLEIQATKLEDSAVYFCASNQRWDQPQHFGDGTRLSIL.

There are many counts of this clonotype. The chain joins TRBV30 to TRBJ1-5; D ambiguous. CDR1 and CDR2 (germline): GTSNPN, SVGIG (reference sequence). The CDR3 loop spans 13 amino acids. The ends were cut back, 0 bases at V and 4 bases at J, with 7 bases in the middle. CDR3 in amino acids: CAWSVRKNQPQHF. The DNA for the CDR3 is TGTGCCTGGAGTGTACGGAAAAATCAGCCCCAGCATTTT.

This clonotype was counted ten times or more. In DNA, the CDR3 is TGTGCCAGTAGTATTTCTAGTCCTGGGGCCAACGTCCTGACTTTC. Its translation: CASSISSPGANVLTF. The chain uses TRBV19 and TRBJ2-6, with no clear D. Between the trimmed V and J ends, which lost 3 bases and 2 bases, there was a span of 8 bases. The CDR3 sequence is 15 residues long. CDR1 and CDR2 from the germline V gene are LNHDA and SQIVND (reference sequence).

V usage is TRBV9 and J usage is TRBJ2-3; TRBD2 agrees at 14 bases. V lost 3 bases and J lost 4; bases outside the gene matches: 7. The CDR3 sequence is 17 residues long. From germline, CDR1 is SGDLS and CDR2 YYNGEE. The CDR3 DNA is TGTGCCAGCAGCGAACTGACTAGCGGGGGGGTGGCAGATACGCAGTATTTT. The encoded protein is CASSELTSGGVADTQYF.

With regard to this clonotype: This may come from a read error, since a much larger clone is one base off. The rearrangement links TRBV7-2 to TRBJ1-2; no reliable D call. Germline V gives CDR1 SGHTA, CDR2 FQGNSA. This CDR3 has 16 residues. The ends were cut back, 5 bases at V and 4 bases at J, with 20 bases in the middle. The CDR3 here is CASSHPQVVHLYGYTF. The CDR3 nucleotides are TGTGCCAGCAGCCACCCCCAGGTGGTCCATCTCTATGGCTACACCTTC. Full variable domain (remainder filled in from reference TRBV7-2 and TRBJ1-2): GAGVSQSPSNKVTEKGKDVELRCDPISGHTALYWYRQSLGQGLEFLIYFQGNSAPDKSGLPSDRFSAERTGGSVSTLTIQRTQQEDSAVYLCASSHPQVVHLYGYTFGSGTRLTVV.

The sample holds many counts of this clonotype. The chain employs TRBV6-5 and TRBJ2-3; D possibly uses TRBD1 or TRBD2 (5 bases each). The CDR3 has 12 amino acids. The germline gives CDR1 MNHEY, CDR2 SVGAGI. Trimming left V 8 bases short and J 4 bases short, with 10 bases between. The CDR3 region is CASGTVADTQYF. CDR3 DNA: TGTGCCAGCGGGACGGTGGCAGATACGCAGTATTTT.

To note about this clonotype: Compared with germline, one end of the junction differs, possibly owing to a read error. J is TRBJ2-2 and V is TRBV7-7; the D is unclear. The CDR3 runs to 15 residues. The V gene's germline CDR1 is SSHAT and CDR2 FNYEAQ (reference sequence). CDR3 in DNA: TGTGCTAGCAGCGCCGTTTCTTTCGGGACCGGGGAGCTGTTTTTT. It specifies CASSAVSFGTGELFF.

The sample holds many counts of this clonotype. This sequence joins TRBV25-1 and TRBJ2-1; 9 bases match TRBD1. Germline CDR1 and CDR2: MGHDK and SYGVNS. CDR3 length: 16 amino acids. The V gene end was trimmed by 0 bases and the J gene end by 4 bases; junction bases not matched to a gene: 4. The CDR3 sequence is CASSEYGDRAYNEQFF. DNA of the CDR3: TGTGCCAGCAGTGAATATGGGGACAGGGCTTACAATGAGCAGTTCTTC.

This clonotype came up a few times. This sequence joins TRBV10-1 and TRBJ1-5; tentatively, D is TRBD1 (5 bases). CDR1 is WNHNN and CDR2 is SYGVQD in the germline V gene (reference sequence). The CDR3 extends over 13 amino acids. Trimming removed 0 bases at V and 11 bases at J, with 11 bases between. CDR3 DNA sequence: TGCGCCAGCAGTGAGTCGACGGGGGGGGCCCAGCATTTT. This encodes CASSESTGGAQHF.

This clonotype has ten or more counts. The J gene is TRBJ2-7, the V gene TRBV18, with D perhaps matching TRBD1 (5 bases). Trimming shortened V by 1 base and J by 3 bases, and 10 bases separated the two germline ends. CDR3 size: 14 residues. Germline V lookup: CDR1 KGHSH, CDR2 LQKENI. The CDR3 bases are TGTGCCAGCTCACCACTGGACACGATCTACGAGCAGTACTTC. Translating gives CASSPLDTIYEQYF.

In its sample, this clonotype was seen many times. The DNA is omitted, as the CDR3 cannot be located on it reliably, and the CDR3 follows TCRdb's listing. J is TRBJ1-2 and V is TRBV7-2; the D call in the table, TRBD1, was not verified against the DNA. CDR1 and CDR2 from the germline V gene are SGHTA and FQGNSA. 19 amino acids form the CDR3, both terminal residues included. The CDR3 sequence: CASSLTATPSPWRQYGYTF.

This clonotype was counted a few times. The rearrangement links TRBV19 to TRBJ2-1; 7 bases are shared with TRBD1. Germline V CDR1 and CDR2: LNHDA, SQIVND (reference sequence). The ends lost 2 bases at V and 5 bases at J; junction bases unmatched: 6. The CDR3 runs to 15 residues. CDR3 amino acids: CASSIMSTGNNEQFF. Written as DNA, the CDR3 is TGTGCCAGTAGTATAATGTCGACAGGGAACAATGAGCAGTTCTTC.

This clonotype was observed a few times. The chain is built from TRBV18 and TRBJ2-2, with 8 bases identical to TRBD1. This CDR3 contains 13 residues. With 5 bases clipped from V and 12 bases from J, the junction kept 8 bases outside the gene matches. Germline loops: CDR1 KGHSH, CDR2 LQKENI. CDR3 DNA sequence: TGTGCCAGCTCATCTGGGACAGGCGAGAAGCTGTTTTTT. This encodes CASSSGTGEKLFF.